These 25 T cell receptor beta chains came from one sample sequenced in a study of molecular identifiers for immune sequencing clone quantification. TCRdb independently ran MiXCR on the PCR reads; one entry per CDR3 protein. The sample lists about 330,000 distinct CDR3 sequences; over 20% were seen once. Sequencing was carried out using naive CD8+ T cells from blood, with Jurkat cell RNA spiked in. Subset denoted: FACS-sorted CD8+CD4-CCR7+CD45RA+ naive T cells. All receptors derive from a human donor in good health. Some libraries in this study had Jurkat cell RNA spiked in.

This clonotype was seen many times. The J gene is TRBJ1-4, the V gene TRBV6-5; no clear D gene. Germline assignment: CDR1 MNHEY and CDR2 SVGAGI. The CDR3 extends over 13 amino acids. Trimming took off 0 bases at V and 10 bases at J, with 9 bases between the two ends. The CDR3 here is CASSYSLEGKLFF. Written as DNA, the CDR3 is TGTGCCAGCAGTTACTCGCTGGAGGGAAAACTGTTTTTT.

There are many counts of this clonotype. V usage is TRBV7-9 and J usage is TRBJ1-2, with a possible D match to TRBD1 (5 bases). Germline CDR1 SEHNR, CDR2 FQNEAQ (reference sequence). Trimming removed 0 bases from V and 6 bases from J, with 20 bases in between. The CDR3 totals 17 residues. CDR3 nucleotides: TGTGCCAGCAGCTTAGCCCAGGGTTACCTCCTACGCAATGGCTACACCTTC. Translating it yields CASSLAQGYLLRNGYTF.

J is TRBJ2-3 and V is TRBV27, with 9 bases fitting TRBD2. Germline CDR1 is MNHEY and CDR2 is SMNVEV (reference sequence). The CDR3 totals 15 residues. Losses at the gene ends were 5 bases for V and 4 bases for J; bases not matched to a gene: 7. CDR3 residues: CASSPRTSAPDTQYF. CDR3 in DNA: TGTGCCAGCAGTCCCCGGACTAGCGCTCCAGATACGCAGTATTTT.

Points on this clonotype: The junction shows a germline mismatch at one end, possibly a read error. The CDR3 region has the DNA TGTGCCAGCAGCGAAGTCGGGGGATTTGGAAACACCATATATTTT. Its protein product is CASSEVGGFGNTIYF. The V call is TRBV2, the J call TRBJ1-3; possible D gene TRBD1, 5 bases. This CDR3 is built from 15 residues. CDR1 is SNHLY and CDR2 is FYNNEI in the germline V gene.

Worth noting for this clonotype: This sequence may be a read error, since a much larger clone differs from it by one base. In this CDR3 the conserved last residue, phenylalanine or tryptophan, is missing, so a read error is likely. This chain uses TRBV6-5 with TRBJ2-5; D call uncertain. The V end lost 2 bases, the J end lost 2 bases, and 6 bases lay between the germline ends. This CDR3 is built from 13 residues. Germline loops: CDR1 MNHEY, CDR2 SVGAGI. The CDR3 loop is CASSYDTQETQYL. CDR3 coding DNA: TGTGCCAGCAGTTACGACACTCAAGAGACCCAGTACCTC.

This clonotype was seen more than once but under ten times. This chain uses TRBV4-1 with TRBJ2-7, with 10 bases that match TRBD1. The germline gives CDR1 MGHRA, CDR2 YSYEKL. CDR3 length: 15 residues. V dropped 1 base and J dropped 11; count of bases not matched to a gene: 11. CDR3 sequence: CASSQGQGAGWEKYF. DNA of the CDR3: TGCGCCAGCAGCCAAGGACAGGGGGCTGGGTGGGAGAAGTACTTC.

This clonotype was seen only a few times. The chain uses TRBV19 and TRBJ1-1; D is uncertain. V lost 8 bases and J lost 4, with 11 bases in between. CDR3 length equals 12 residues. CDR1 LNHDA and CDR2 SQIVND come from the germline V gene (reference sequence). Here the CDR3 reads CASAAGFTEAFF. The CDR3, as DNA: TGTGCCAGTGCGGCGGGGTTCACTGAAGCTTTCTTT.

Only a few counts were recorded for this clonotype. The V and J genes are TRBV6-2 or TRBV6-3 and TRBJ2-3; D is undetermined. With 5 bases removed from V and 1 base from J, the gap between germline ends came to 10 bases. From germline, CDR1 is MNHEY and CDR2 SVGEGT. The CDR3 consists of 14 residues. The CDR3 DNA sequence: TGTGCCAGCAGTGCCCCGCCCCGCACAGATACGCAGTATTTT. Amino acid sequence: CASSAPPRTDTQYF.

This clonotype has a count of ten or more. DNA for the CDR3: TGTGCCAGCAGTTACCTAGCGGGAGGCACAGATACGCAGTATTTT. Translating it yields CASSYLAGGTDTQYF. The chain carries TRBV6-5 and TRBJ2-3, with TRBD2 matching over 10 bases. Per the germline V gene, CDR1 is MNHEY and CDR2 is SVGAGI. V lost 2 bases to trimming and J lost 1 base; unmatched junction nucleotides: 0. CDR3 length: 15 residues.

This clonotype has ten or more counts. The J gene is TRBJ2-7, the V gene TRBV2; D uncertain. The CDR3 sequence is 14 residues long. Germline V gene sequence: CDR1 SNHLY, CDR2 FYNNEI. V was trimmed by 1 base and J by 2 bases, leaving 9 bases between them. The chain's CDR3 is CASSEGPAAYEQYF. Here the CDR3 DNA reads TGTGCCAGCAGTGAAGGGCCGGCAGCCTACGAGCAGTACTTC.

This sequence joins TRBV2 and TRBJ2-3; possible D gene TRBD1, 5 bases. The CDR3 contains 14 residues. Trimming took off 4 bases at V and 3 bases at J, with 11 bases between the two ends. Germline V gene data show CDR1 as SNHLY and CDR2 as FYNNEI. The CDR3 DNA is TGTGCCAGCAGTGCGGTCAGGGAAACAGATACGCAGTATTTT. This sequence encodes CASSAVRETDTQYF.

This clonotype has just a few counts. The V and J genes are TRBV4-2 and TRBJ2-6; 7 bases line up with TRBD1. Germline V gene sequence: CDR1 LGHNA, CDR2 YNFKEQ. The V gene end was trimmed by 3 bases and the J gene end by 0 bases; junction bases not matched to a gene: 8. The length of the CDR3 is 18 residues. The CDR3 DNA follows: TGTGCCAGCAGCCATAAGACAGGGTTCAACTCTGGGGCCAACGTCCTGACTTTC. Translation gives CASSHKTGFNSGANVLTF.

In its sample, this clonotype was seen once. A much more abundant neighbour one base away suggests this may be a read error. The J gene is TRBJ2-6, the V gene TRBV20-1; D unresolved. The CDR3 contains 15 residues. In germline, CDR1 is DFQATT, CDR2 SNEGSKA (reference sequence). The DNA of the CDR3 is TGCAGGGCTAGATCCTGGTTGTCTGGGGCCAACGTCCTGACTTTC. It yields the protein CRARSWLSGANVLTF.

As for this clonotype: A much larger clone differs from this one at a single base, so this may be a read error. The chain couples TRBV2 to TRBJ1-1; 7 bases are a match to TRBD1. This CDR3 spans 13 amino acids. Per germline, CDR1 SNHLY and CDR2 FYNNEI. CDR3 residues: CARDREVNTVAFF. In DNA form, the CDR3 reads TGTGCCAGAGACAGGGAAGTGAACACTGTAGCTTTCTTT.

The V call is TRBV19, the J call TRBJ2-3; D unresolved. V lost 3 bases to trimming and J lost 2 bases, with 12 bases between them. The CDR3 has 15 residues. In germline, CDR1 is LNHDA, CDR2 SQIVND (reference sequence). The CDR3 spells CASSMGWADTDTQYF. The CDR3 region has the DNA TGTGCCAGTAGTATGGGTTGGGCGGACACAGATACGCAGTATTTT.

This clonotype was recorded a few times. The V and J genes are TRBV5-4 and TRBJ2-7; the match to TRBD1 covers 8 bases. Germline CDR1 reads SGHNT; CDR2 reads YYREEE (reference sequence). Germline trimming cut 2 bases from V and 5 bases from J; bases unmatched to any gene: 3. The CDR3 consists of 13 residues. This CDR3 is CASSFAGGDEQYF. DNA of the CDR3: TGTGCCAGCAGCTTCGCAGGGGGCGACGAGCAGTACTTC.

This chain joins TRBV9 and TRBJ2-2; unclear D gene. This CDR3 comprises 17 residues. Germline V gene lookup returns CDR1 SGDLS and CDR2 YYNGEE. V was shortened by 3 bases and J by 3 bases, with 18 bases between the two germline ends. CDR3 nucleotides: TGTGCCAGCAGCGGCCCGGACCGAGCTATGGACACCGGGGAGCTGTTTTTT. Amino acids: CASSGPDRAMDTGELFF.

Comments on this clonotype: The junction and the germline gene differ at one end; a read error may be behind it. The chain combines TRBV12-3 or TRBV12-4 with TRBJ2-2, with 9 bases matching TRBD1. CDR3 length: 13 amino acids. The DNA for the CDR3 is TGTGCCAGCAGTGACAGGGGGTCCGGGGAGCTGCTTTTT. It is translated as CASSDRGSGELLF.

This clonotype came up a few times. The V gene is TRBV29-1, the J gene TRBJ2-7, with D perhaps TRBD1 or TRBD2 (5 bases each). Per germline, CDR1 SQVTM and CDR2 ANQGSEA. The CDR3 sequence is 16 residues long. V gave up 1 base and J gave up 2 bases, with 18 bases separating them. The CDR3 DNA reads TGCAGCGTTGAAGTCGTGGGACGGTCCACCACCTACGAGCAGTACTTC. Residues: CSVEVVGRSTTYEQYF.

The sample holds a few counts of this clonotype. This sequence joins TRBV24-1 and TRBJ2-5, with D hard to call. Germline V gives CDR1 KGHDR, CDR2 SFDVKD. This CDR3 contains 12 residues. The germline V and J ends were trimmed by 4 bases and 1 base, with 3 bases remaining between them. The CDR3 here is CATSDLQETQYF. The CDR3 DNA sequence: TGTGCCACCAGTGACCTCCAAGAGACCCAGTACTTC.

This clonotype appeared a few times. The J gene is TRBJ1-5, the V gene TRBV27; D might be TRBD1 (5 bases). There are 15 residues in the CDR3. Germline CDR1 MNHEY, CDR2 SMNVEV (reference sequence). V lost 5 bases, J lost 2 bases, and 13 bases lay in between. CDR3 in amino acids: CASSKQGVGNQPQHF. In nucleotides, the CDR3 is TGTGCCAGCAGTAAGCAGGGAGTGGGCAATCAGCCCCAGCATTTT.

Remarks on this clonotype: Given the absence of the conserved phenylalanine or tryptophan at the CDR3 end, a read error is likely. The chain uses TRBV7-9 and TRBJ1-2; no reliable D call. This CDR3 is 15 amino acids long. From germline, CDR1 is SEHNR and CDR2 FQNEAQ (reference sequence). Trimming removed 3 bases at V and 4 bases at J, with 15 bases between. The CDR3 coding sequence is TGTGCCAGCAGCTTCAGTCTGGGCCCCGGCTATGGCTACACCCTC. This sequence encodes CASSFSLGPGYGYTL.

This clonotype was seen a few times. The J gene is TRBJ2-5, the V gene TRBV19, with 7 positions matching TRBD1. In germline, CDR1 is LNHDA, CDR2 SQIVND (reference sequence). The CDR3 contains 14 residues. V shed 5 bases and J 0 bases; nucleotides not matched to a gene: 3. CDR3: CASSAGTDQETQYF. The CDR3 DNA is TGTGCCAGTAGTGCTGGGACAGACCAAGAGACCCAGTACTTC.

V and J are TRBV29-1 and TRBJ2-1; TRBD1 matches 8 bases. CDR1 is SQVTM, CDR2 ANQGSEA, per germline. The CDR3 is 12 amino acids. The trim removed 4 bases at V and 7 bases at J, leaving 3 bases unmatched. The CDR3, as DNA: TGCAGCGTTGGACAGGGGACGAATGAGCAGTTCTTC. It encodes CSVGQGTNEQFF.

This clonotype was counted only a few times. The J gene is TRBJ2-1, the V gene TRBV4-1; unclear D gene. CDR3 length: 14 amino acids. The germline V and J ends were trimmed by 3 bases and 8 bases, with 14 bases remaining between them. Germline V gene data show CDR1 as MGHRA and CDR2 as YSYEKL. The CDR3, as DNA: TGCGCCAGCAGCCACGATGCGGAGAGCGATGAGCAGTTCTTC. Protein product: CASSHDAESDEQFF.